The sequence of this T cell receptor beta chain was determined in a study of cytomegalovirus exposure and HLA in healthy donors. Background on the study: An early release of data contained 70 million to 95 million unique TCRs, which came from HLA-typed donors.

This clone was found a few times. Antigen unknown. Germline assignment: CDR1 SGHRS and CDR2 YFSETQ. This CDR3 region has 16 residues. The germline V and J ends were trimmed by 0 bases and 3 bases, with 15 bases remaining between them. Study outcomes and limitations: The study labeled 164 TCR beta chains cytomegalovirus-associated. A later analysis found that most CMV-associated TCR beta chains appeared HLA-restricted. Presence/absence analyses treated sequencing depth as roughly uniform across donors.

PCR was performed using 60 Vbeta and 13 Jbeta primers. The repertoire was sequenced with immunoSEQ multiplex PCR; TCRdb's copy has only in-frame clones and lacks some. The table has approximately 150,000 clones, roughly 84% seen once; the top ten hold 2% to 2.5%. The TCR sequence derives from a boy aged 2 to 10 in good health and CMV-seronegative. Sequenced: PBMCs. The chain combines TRBV5-1 with TRBJ1-1, with a weak D call TRBD1 (6 bases). The CDR3 DNA is TGCGCCAGCAGCTTGGCTACAGGGTATGCGGACACTGAAGCTTTCTTT. This gives the protein CASSLATGYADTEAFF.